This is a list of T cell receptor beta chains from one sample in a study of cytomegalovirus exposure and HLA in healthy donors. The protocol was immunoSEQ multiplex PCR, while the TCRdb copy is restricted to in-frame clones and leaves out a portion. The data hold hundreds of thousands of clones, with 60% to 80% observed a single time. Sequencing was done on a sample of PBMCs. The receptor set was obtained from a man aged 18-30 years in good health and CMV-seronegative. CDR3s include the opening cysteine and the closing phenylalanine or tryptophan. D genes are given only for firm matches. Clone size is stated in some rows and not others, as once, few, many or a class when expanded.

J | V | D | size | DNA | CDR3
TRBJ1-3 | TRBV13 | NA | NA | TGTGCCAGCAGCTTAGGGGTAAGGAGCTCTGGAAACACCATATATTTT | CASSLGVRSSGNTIYF
TRBJ2-2 | TRBV11-3 | NA | NA | TGTGCCAGCAGCTTAAGCCTAGCCGGGGAGCTGTTTTTT | CASSLSLAGELFF
TRBJ1-2 | TRBV7-9 | NA | NA | TGTGCCAGCAGCTTACCTACTGGCAGGGTCACTGGCTACACCTTC | CASSLPTGRVTGYTF
TRBJ2-7 | TRBV7-2 | TRBD2 | NA | TGTGCCAGCAGTCCGACTAGCGCAAGCCTCCCCTACGAGCAGTACTTC | CASSPTSASLPYEQYF
TRBJ2-7 | TRBV29-1 | TRBD1 | NA | TGCAGCGTTGAATTAGGAGCCGGACAGGGTTTATCCTACGAGCAGTACTTC | CSVELGAGQGLSYEQYF
TRBJ2-7 | TRBV5-5 | TRBD2 | NA | TGTGCCAGCAGCTTGTCACCTAGCGGGACCTACGAGCAGTACTTC | CASSLSPSGTYEQYF
TRBJ2-4 | TRBV28 | TRBD2 | NA | TGTGCCAGCAGTCTATTGACTAGCGGGAGGGGGGGTCCCATCAAAAGCATTCAGTACTTC | CASSLLTSGRGGPIKSIQYF
TRBJ2-5 | TRBV9 | NA | NA | TGTGCCAGCGCCCCAGGTGGGCAAGAGACCCAGTACTTC | CASAPGGQETQYF
TRBJ2-7 | TRBV11-3 | NA | NA | TGTGCCAGCAGGGCTAGCCAGAACTACGAGCAGTACTTC | CASRASQNYEQYF
TRBJ2-1 | TRBV30 | TRBD1 | NA | TGTGCCTGGAGTGTCCGAGTCCGGGACAGGGGTCGGAATGAGCAGTTCTTC | CAWSVRVRDRGRNEQFF
TRBJ2-1 | TRBV9 | TRBD1 | NA | TGTGCCAGCAGCGTTATGACGGGACAGGGGTACAATGAGCAGTTCTTC | CASSVMTGQGYNEQFF
TRBJ2-2 | TRBV28 | TRBD2 | NA | TGTGCCAGCAGTTTTCCCCCGCCGGGAACTAGCGGGATGAACACCGGGGAGCTGTTTTTT | CASSFPPPGTSGMNTGELFF
TRBJ2-1 | TRBV19 | TRBD2 | NA | TGTGCCAGTAGTAGGACTAGCGGGAGAAGCGATGAGCAGTTCTTC | CASSRTSGRSDEQFF
TRBJ2-1 | TRBV11-3 | TRBD2 | NA | TGTGCCAGCAGCTTAGCTCTTGCGGGAGGGCCACCTGAGCAGTTCTTC | CASSLALAGGPPEQFF
TRBJ1-4 | TRBV9 | NA | NA | TGTGCCAGCAGCGTAGCAGGACAGATTAATGAAAAACTGTTTTTT | CASSVAGQINEKLFF
TRBJ2-7 | TRBV19 | NA | NA | TGTGCCAGTAGTCGTACGGGGAGCTCCTACGAGCAGTACTTC | CASSRTGSSYEQYF
TRBJ1-1 | TRBV29-1 | NA | NA | TGCAGCGTTGAAAGGGGGGGTGGGGCGGACACTGAAGCTTTCTTT | CSVERGGGADTEAFF
TRBJ2-1 | TRBV2 | NA | NA | TGTGCCAGCAGTCAACCAGACAATGAGCAGTTCTTC | CASSQPDNEQFF
TRBJ2-1 | TRBV13 | TRBD1 | NA | TGTGCCAGCAGCTTAGTCGGACAGGGGTTAGGCAATGAGCAGTTCTTC | CASSLVGQGLGNEQFF
TRBJ2-5 | TRBV9 | TRBD2 | NA | TGTGCCAGCAGCGTACTTCCAAGCGGGGAGGGGGAGACCCAGTACTTC | CASSVLPSGEGETQYF
TRBJ2-3 | TRBV7-2 | TRBD2 | NA | TGTGCCAGCATTCCAAGCGGGAGGGGTGATACGCAGTATTTT | CASIPSGRGDTQYF
TRBJ2-4 | TRBV9 | TRBD2 | NA | TGTGCCAGCAGCGTAGACGGGGGGAAAAACATTCAGTACTTC | CASSVDGGKNIQYF
TRBJ2-7 | TRBV7-8 | TRBD2 | NA | TGTGCCAGCAGCTTCGATGATTCGGTGGGGGGGGAGCAGTACTTC | CASSFDDSVGGEQYF
TRBJ1-1 | TRBV7-3 | NA | NA | TGTGCCAGCAGCTTAGAAAGAGGGCGTGGGGCTTTCTTT | CASSLERGRGAFF
TRBJ2-1 | TRBV6-5 | TRBD2 | once | TGTGCCAGCAGAAGGACTAGCGGGACTCATGAGCAGTTCTTC | CASRRTSGTHEQFF
TRBJ1-1 | TRBV28 | TRBD1 | NA | TGTGCCAGCAGTTTACAGGGGGCAGGAACTGAAGCTTTCTTT | CASSLQGAGTEAFF
TRBJ2-2 | TRBV15 | NA | once | TGTGCCACCAGCAGAGTTCGGGACGGGGAGCTGTTTTTT | CATSRVRDGELFF